Shown below are 27 T cell receptor beta chains from a single sample sequenced in a study of T cells after somatic rescue of genetic block. Assay used: immunoSEQ multiplex PCR; TCRdb lists only in-frame clones, some missing. This sample has some 15,000 clones, with approximately 71% found just once. The sequenced sample consisted of peripheral blood mononuclear cells (PBMCs). All receptors derive from a man aged 18 to 35.

This clone was detected only a few times. The V gene is TRBV27, the J gene TRBJ2-5, with D perhaps being TRBD1 or TRBD2 (7 bases each). CDR3 length: 14 residues. Per the germline V gene, CDR1 is MNHEY and CDR2 is SMNVEV (reference sequence). The V and J ends lost 3 bases and 5 bases respectively, with 13 bases between them. The CDR3 DNA reads as TGTGCCAGCAGTTTTTCGCAGGGGGGGGAGACCCAGTACTTC. Protein sequence: CASSFSQGGETQYF.

J is TRBJ2-7 and V is TRBV7-9; a weak D match, TRBD2 (6 bases). The CDR3 covers 15 residues. Looked up from germline, CDR1 is SEHNR and CDR2 is FQNEAQ (reference sequence). Deletions cut 3 bases from V and 0 bases from J, with 12 bases between. The CDR3 sequence is CASSFGGASSYEQYF. CDR3 in DNA: TGTGCCAGCAGCTTTGGAGGGGCAAGCTCCTACGAGCAGTACTTC. Drawing the rest from reference TRBV7-9 and TRBJ2-7, the complete variable domain is DTGVSQNPRHKITKRGQNVTFRCDPISEHNRLYWYRQTLGQGPEFLTYFQNEAQLEKSRLLSDRFSAERPKGSFSTLEIQRTEQGDSAMYLCASSFGGASSYEQYFGPGTRLTVT.

The chain carries TRBV5-1 and TRBJ2-5, with D possibly matching TRBD1 (6 bases). The CDR3 loop spans 15 amino acids. Germline V gene sequence: CDR1 SGHRS, CDR2 YFSETQ. Trimming pared 0 bases from V and 5 bases from J, leaving 14 bases between. The CDR3 is CASSLGGPRDETQYF. The CDR3 DNA is TGCGCCAGCAGCTTGGGGGGGCCCCGGGATGAGACCCAGTACTTC.

V is TRBV19 and J is TRBJ1-2, with TRBD1 matching over 10 bases. Per the germline V gene, CDR1 is LNHDA and CDR2 is SQIVND (reference sequence). The CDR3 totals 14 residues. Germline trimming cut 5 bases from V and 5 bases from J; bases unmatched to any gene: 5. Written as DNA, the CDR3 is TGTGCCAGTAGTGACCCGGGACAGGGGTATGGCTACACCTTC. It is translated as CASSDPGQGYGYTF.

This chain links TRBV6-1 with TRBJ1-5; no definite D call. Germline V gene sequence: CDR1 MNHNS, CDR2 SASEGT. V gave up 6 bases and J gave up 3 bases, with 3 bases separating them. The CDR3 covers 11 residues. CDR3 residues: CASRNNQPQHF. The CDR3 DNA reads as TGTGCCAGCAGAAACAATCAGCCCCAGCATTTT.

CDR3 in amino acids: CASRYLLWEGAPLHF. CDR3 sequence (DNA): TGTGCCAGCAGGTACCTCCTATGGGAGGGCGCACCCCTCCACTTT. The rearrangement links TRBV6-6 to TRBJ1-6; D gene unclear. This CDR3 has 15 amino acids. Trimming removed 6 bases at V and 11 bases at J, with 20 bases between. The germline V gene encodes CDR1 MNHNY and CDR2 SVGAGI (reference sequence).

The DNA for the CDR3 is TGTGCCAGAAGCTTCTACAGGGCCGTAGATGAAAAACTGTTTTTT. Its protein is CARSFYRAVDEKLFF. The J gene is TRBJ1-4, the V gene TRBV7-5; the table's D call, TRBD1, has no DNA check behind it. TRBV7-5 is labeled a pseudogene. This CDR3 comprises 15 residues.

V gene TRBV10-3 combines with J gene TRBJ2-3, with D possibly TRBD2 on 6 matching bases. V was trimmed by 10 bases and J by 2 bases, leaving 13 bases between them. The germline gives CDR1 ENHRY, CDR2 SYGVKD. The CDR3 length is 13 residues. CDR3 loop: CATSSDPTDTQYF. CDR3 nucleotides: TGTGCCACCTCTAGCGACCCCACAGATACGCAGTATTTT.

This clone was counted between two and nine times. The rearrangement links TRBV28 to TRBJ1-1; 7 bases agree with TRBD1. The CDR3 covers 14 residues. J lost 1 base, V lost 4 bases, and 3 bases had no gene match. Germline V lookup: CDR1 MDHEN, CDR2 SYDVKM. CDR3 sequence reads: CASSSDRANTEAFF. The CDR3 bases are TGTGCCAGCAGTTCCGACAGGGCGAACACTGAAGCTTTCTTT.

The gene calls are TRBV18 and TRBJ2-7; D is ambiguous. The V gene's germline CDR1 is KGHSH and CDR2 LQKENI. Trimming cost V 0 bases and J 0 bases, with 6 bases left between them. The CDR3 is made up of 14 amino acids. The CDR3 spells CASSPPDHSYEQYF. The CDR3 region has the DNA TGTGCCAGCTCACCACCGGATCACTCCTACGAGCAGTACTTC.

The rearrangement uses TRBV6-5 and TRBJ1-4; D ambiguous. Trimming left V 1 base short and J 2 bases short, with 5 bases between. There are 14 residues in the CDR3. CDR1 and CDR2 from the germline V gene are MNHEY and SVGAGI. Written as DNA, the CDR3 is TGTGCCAGCAGTTACTTGGCGACTAATGAAAAACTGTTTTTT. This sequence encodes CASSYLATNEKLFF.

The chain uses TRBV6-6 and TRBJ2-7, with 9 nucleotides matching TRBD1. Germline V CDR1 and CDR2: MNHNY, SVGAGI (reference sequence). The V segment lost 10 bases and the J segment 2 bases; nucleotides outside the gene matches: 3. The CDR3 has 12 amino acids. The CDR3: CATWTGAYEQYF. The CDR3 coding sequence is TGTGCCACCTGGACAGGGGCCTACGAGCAGTACTTC.

The chain couples TRBV6-5 to TRBJ1-5; D unclear. V was cut by 4 bases and J by 1 base, with 8 bases left in between. Germline V gene sequence: CDR1 MNHEY, CDR2 SVGAGI. This CDR3 spans 14 amino acids. The CDR3 sequence: CASSSLRSNQPQHF. Here the CDR3 DNA reads TGTGCCAGCAGTTCTTTAAGGAGCAATCAGCCCCAGCATTTT.

The V gene is TRBV18, the J gene TRBJ2-5; 12 bases agree with TRBD1. J lost 5 bases, V lost 3 bases, and 4 bases had no gene match. Germline V gives CDR1 KGHSH, CDR2 LQKENI. The CDR3 length is 15 residues. CDR3 DNA: TGTGCCAGCTCACCCTCCGGGACAGGGGGCGAGACCCAGTACTTC. This encodes CASSPSGTGGETQYF.

This chain uses TRBV27 with TRBJ2-3, with D perhaps matching TRBD2 (5 bases). CDR1 and CDR2 from the germline V gene are MNHEY and SMNVEV (reference sequence). The CDR3 is 15 residues long. V was trimmed by 1 base and J by 2 bases, leaving 10 bases between them. DNA for the CDR3: TGTGCCAGCAGTTTATTAGGGAGCTTCACAGATACGCAGTATTTT. Residues: CASSLLGSFTDTQYF.

This clone is medium-sized. The CDR3 region has the DNA TGCGCCAGCACCCCTGGAGTGGCCTTGAGCTCCTACGAGCAGTACTTC. It codes for CASTPGVALSSYEQYF. The rearrangement uses TRBV5-1 and TRBJ2-7; D uncertain. CDR3 size: 16 residues. Trimming took off 6 bases at V and 0 bases at J, with 19 bases between the two ends. The V gene's germline CDR1 is SGHRS and CDR2 YFSETQ.

This clone has only a few counts. V gene TRBV5-1 combines with J gene TRBJ2-1, with D perhaps matching TRBD1 (6 bases). The ends were cut back, 4 bases at V and 9 bases at J, with 20 bases in the middle. The CDR3 is 15 amino acids. Looked up from germline, CDR1 is SGHRS and CDR2 is YFSETQ. The CDR3 protein is CASSHGLTGLSEQFF. The CDR3 DNA is TGCGCCAGCAGCCACGGGCTCACAGGGCTCAGTGAGCAGTTCTTC.

This chain joins TRBV18 and TRBJ2-7; a possible D gene is TRBD1 (6 bases). In germline, CDR1 is KGHSH, CDR2 LQKENI. The CDR3 spans 13 residues. V gave up 5 bases and J gave up 3 bases, with 11 bases separating them. The CDR3 loop is CASSATGSYEQYF. In DNA, the CDR3 is TGTGCCAGCTCAGCAACAGGGAGCTACGAGCAGTACTTC.

The gene calls are TRBV5-1 and TRBJ1-2; a weak D match, TRBD1 (6 bases). The V and J ends lost 4 bases and 4 bases respectively, with 23 bases between them. CDR3 length equals 17 residues. Germline assignment: CDR1 SGHRS and CDR2 YFSETQ. The chain's CDR3 is CASSNWGGLQGFYGYTF. DNA of the CDR3: TGCGCCAGCAGCAATTGGGGGGGCTTACAGGGATTCTATGGCTACACCTTC.

The CDR3 DNA reads TGTGCCAGCAGCTTACGGTTATGGGTGTCCTACGAGCAGTACTTC. Amino acid sequence: CASSLRLWVSYEQYF. The V gene is TRBV11-2, the J gene TRBJ2-7; the D is unclear. In germline, CDR1 is SGHAT, CDR2 FQNNGV. Trimming cost V 2 bases and J 1 base, with 12 bases left between them. This CDR3 region has 15 residues.

J is TRBJ2-2 and V is TRBV6-1; 7 positions agree with TRBD1. The CDR3 covers 14 residues. Germline CDR1 and CDR2: MNHNS and SASEGT. The ends lost 6 bases at V and 7 bases at J; junction bases unmatched: 8. This chain's CDR3 is CASRPTGPDGELFF. As DNA, the CDR3 is TGTGCCAGCAGGCCGACAGGGCCCGACGGGGAGCTGTTTTTT.

The chain employs TRBV28 and TRBJ1-1, with D maybe TRBD1 (6 bases). The germline V gene has CDR1 MDHEN and CDR2 SYDVKM. Trimming shortened V by 5 bases and J by 7 bases, and 20 bases separated the two germline ends. This CDR3 comprises 15 residues. CDR3 loop: CASSPRQVPLDEAFF. In DNA, the CDR3 is TGTGCCAGCAGTCCTCGACAGGTGCCTTTGGATGAAGCTTTCTTT. Looking up the rest from reference TRBV28 and TRBJ1-1 gives the full variable domain: DVKVTQSSRYLVKRTGEKVFLECVQDMDHENMFWYRQDPGLGLRLIYFSYDVKMKEKGDIPEGYSVSREKKERFSLILESASTNQTSMYLCASSPRQVPLDEAFFGQGTRLTVV.

The chain employs TRBV6-6 and TRBJ2-1; D remains ambiguous. V was clipped by 5 bases and J by 0 bases, with 8 bases between them. The CDR3 has 14 amino acids. CDR1 MNHNY and CDR2 SVGAGI come from the germline V gene (reference sequence). As DNA, the CDR3 is TGTGCCAGCAGTCAATTTAGCTCCTACAATGAGCAGTTCTTC. Amino acids: CASSQFSSYNEQFF.

This clone appeared a few times. CDR3 in DNA: TGTGCCAGCAGTTTCGGCAGGGGTTCGGGACAAGAGACCCAGTACTTC. Its translation: CASSFGRGSGQETQYF. The rearrangement joins TRBV6-5 to TRBJ2-5; tentative D call: TRBD1 (6 bases). CDR1 and CDR2 (germline): MNHEY, SVGAGI. The CDR3 is made up of 16 amino acids. The ends were cut back, 4 bases at V and 2 bases at J, with 17 bases in the middle.

The V call is TRBV5-4, the J call TRBJ2-3; D remains ambiguous. The V gene lost 7 bases and the J gene lost 2 bases, with 14 bases spanning the gap. The CDR3 extends over 14 amino acids. Germline V gene lookup returns CDR1 SGHNT and CDR2 YYREEE (reference sequence). The CDR3: CASSPIGITDTQYF. CDR3 sequence (DNA): TGTGCCAGCTCACCGATTGGTATCACAGATACGCAGTATTTT.

J is TRBJ1-2 and V is TRBV18; 10 bases agree with TRBD1. Germline CDR1 is KGHSH and CDR2 is LQKENI. The J segment lost 4 bases and the V segment lost 2 bases, leaving 4 bases of the junction unmatched. This CDR3 contains 15 residues. CDR3 nucleotide sequence: TGTGCCAGCTCACCAATTAGGACAGGGGGCTATGGCTACACCTTC. Protein: CASSPIRTGGYGYTF.

The chain carries TRBV29-1 and TRBJ2-7, with D unclear. The CDR3 spans 11 residues. Trimming pared 0 bases from V and 5 bases from J, leaving 5 bases between. Looked up from germline, CDR1 is SQVTM and CDR2 is ANQGSEA. In DNA, the CDR3 is TGCAGCGTTGAAGACGTCCACGAGCAGTACTTC. It specifies CSVEDVHEQYF.